This T cell receptor beta chain was retrieved from a study of spatial heterogeneity in lung cancer. Time point meaning: blood at routine non-recurrence follow-up after resection. MiXCR, run by TCRdb on the 5' RACE reads, gives a single entry per CDR3 protein. The sample records fewer than 150,000 distinct CDR3 sequences, 11% being singletons. This CDR3 contains 13 residues. From germline, CDR1 is MNHEY and CDR2 SMNVEV (reference sequence). V dropped 5 bases and J dropped 0 bases, with 6 bases sitting between them. The sample holds many counts of this clonotype. This receptor was taken from a female donor with early-stage non-small cell lung cancer. This chain links TRBV27 with TRBJ2-3; D is ambiguous. This sample comprised PBMCs, obtained at follow-up. The CDR3 region has the DNA TGTGCCAGCAGTACAGACAGCACAGATACGCAGTATTTT. Translating gives CASSTDSTDTQYF.